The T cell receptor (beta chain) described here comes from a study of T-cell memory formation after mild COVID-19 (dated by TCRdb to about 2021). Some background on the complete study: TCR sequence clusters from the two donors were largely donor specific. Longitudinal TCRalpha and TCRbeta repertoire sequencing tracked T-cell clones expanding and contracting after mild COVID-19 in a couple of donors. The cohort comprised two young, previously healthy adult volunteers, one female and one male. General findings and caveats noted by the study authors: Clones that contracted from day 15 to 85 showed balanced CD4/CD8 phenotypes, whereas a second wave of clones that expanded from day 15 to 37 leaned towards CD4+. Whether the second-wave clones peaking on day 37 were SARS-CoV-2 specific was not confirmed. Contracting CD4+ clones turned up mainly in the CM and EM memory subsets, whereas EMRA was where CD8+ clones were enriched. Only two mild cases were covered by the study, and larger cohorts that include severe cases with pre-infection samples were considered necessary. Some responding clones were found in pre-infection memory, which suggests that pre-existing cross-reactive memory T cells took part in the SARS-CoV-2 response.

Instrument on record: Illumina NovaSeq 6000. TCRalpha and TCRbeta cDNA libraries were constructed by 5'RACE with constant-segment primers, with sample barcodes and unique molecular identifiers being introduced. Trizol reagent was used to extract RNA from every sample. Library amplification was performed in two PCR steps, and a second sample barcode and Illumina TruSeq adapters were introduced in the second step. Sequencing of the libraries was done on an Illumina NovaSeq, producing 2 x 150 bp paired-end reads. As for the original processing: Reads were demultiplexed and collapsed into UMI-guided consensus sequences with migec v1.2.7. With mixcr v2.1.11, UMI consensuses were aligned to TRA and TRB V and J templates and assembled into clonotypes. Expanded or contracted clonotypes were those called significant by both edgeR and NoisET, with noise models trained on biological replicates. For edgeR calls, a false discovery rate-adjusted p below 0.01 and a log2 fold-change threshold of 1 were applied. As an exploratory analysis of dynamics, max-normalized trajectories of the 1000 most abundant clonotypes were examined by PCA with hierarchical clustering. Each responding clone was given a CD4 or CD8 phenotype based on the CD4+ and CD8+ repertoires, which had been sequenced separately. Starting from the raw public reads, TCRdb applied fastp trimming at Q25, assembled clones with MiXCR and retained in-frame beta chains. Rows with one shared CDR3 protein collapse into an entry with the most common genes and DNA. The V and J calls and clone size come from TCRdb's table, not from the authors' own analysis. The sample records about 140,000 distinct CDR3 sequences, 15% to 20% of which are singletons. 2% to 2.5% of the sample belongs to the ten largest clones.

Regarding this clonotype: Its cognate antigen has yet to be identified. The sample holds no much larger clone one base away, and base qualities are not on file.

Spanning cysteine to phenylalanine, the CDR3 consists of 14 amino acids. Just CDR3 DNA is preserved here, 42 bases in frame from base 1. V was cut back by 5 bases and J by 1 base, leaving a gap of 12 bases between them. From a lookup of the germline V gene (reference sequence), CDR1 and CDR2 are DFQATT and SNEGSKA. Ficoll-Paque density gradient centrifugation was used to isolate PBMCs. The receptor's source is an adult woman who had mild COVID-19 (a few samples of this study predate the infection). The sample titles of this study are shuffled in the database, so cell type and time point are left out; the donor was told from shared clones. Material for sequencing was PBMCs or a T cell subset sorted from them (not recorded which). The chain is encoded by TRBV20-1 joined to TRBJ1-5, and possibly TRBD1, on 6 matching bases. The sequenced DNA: TGCAGTGCTTTTACAGGGCGAAGCAATCAGCCCCAGCATTTT. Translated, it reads CSAFTGRSNQPQHF.